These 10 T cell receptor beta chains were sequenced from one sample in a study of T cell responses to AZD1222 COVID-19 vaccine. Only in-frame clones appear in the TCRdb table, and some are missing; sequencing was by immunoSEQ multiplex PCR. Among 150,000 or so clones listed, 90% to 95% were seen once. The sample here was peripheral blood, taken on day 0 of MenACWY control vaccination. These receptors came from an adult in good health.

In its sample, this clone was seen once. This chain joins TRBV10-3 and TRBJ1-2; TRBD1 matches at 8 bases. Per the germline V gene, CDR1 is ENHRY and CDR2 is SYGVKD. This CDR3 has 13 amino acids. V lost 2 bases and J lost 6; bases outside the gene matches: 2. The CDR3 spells CAISEGQGNGYTF. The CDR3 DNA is TGTGCCATCAGTGAGGGACAGGGCAATGGCTACACCTTC.

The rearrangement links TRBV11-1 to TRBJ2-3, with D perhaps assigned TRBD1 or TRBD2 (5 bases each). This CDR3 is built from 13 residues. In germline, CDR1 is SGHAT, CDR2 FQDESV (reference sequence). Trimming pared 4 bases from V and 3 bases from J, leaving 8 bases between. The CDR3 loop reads CASSWGGTDTQYF. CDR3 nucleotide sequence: TGTGCCAGCAGCTGGGGCGGGACAGATACGCAGTATTTT.

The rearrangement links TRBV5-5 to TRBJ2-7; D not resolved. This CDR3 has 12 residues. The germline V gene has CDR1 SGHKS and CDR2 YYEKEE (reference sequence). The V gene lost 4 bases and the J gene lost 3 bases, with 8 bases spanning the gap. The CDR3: CASSKDRYEQYF. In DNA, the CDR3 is TGTGCCAGCAGCAAGGACCGCTACGAGCAGTACTTC.

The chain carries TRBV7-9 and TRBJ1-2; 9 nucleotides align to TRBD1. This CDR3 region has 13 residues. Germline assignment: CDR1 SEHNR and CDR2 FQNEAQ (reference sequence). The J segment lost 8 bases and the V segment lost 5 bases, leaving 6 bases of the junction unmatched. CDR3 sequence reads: CASSPTGGNGYTF. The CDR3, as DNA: TGTGCCAGCAGCCCGACAGGGGGGAACGGCTACACCTTC. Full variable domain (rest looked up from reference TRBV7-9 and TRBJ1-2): DTGVSQNPRHKITKRGQNVTFRCDPISEHNRLYWYRQTLGQGPEFLTYFQNEAQLEKSRLLSDRFSAERPKGSFSTLEIQRTEQGDSAMYLCASSPTGGNGYTFGSGTRLTVV.

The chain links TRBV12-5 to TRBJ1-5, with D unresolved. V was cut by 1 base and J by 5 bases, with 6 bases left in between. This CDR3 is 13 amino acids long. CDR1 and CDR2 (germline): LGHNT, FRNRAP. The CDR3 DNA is TGTGCTAGTGGTTTGGAGTTGGATCAGCCCCAGCATTTT. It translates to CASGLELDQPQHF.

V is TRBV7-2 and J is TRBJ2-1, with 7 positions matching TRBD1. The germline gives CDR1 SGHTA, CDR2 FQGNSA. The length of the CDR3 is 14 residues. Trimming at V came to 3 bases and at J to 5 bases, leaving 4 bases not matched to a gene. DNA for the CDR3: TGTGCCAGCAGCTTTAGGGGGCCTAACAATGAGCAGTTCTTC. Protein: CASSFRGPNNEQFF.

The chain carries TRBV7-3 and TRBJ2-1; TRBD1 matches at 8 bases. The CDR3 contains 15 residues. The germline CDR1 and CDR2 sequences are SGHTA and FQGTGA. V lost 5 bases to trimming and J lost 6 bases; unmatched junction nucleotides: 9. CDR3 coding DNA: TGTGCCAGCAGCGCATATGAGACAGGGGTCAATGAGCAGTTCTTC. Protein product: CASSAYETGVNEQFF.

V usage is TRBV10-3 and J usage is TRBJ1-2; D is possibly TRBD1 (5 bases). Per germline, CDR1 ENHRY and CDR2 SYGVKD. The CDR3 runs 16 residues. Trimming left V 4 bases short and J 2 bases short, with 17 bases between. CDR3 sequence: CAISALVQDANYGYTF. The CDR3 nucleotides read TGTGCCATCAGTGCCTTAGTACAGGACGCAAACTATGGCTACACCTTC.

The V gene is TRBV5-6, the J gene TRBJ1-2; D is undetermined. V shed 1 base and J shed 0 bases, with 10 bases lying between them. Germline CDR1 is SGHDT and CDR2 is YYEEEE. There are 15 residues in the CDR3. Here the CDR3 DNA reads TGTGCCAGCAGCTTGCCGGGCCGAACTAACTATGGCTACACCTTC. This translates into CASSLPGRTNYGYTF.

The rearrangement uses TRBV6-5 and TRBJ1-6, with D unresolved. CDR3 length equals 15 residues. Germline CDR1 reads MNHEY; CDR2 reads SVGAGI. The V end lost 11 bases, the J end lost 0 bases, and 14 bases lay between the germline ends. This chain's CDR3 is CAVRGLSSYNSPLHF. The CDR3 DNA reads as TGTGCCGTTCGCGGGCTTAGCTCCTATAATTCACCCCTCCACTTT.